This T cell receptor (beta chain) was identified in a study of cytomegalovirus exposure and HLA in healthy donors. General study results and limits: Presence/absence analyses assumed roughly uniform sequencing depth across donors. Indistinguishable V segments such as TRBV6-2 and TRBV6-3 were excluded.

Per the germline V gene, CDR1 is SGHDN and CDR2 is FVKESK. The V end was cut by 1 base, the J end by 5 bases, with 11 bases between. The CDR3 spans 14 residues. Primers: 60 Vbeta forward and 13 Jbeta reverse. Per the study methods: Later, an analysis found 75 million to 100 million unique TCR beta chains, and 8.5 million to 14 million of these were shared. TCRdb's table, derived via immunoSEQ multiplex PCR, lists solely in-frame clones and lacks some. The DNA gave D and trimming, while V, J and clone size come from that table. The table includes about 190,000 clones, about 77% detected once. With regard to this clone: Its antigen is still unknown.

The chain is built from TRBV14 and TRBJ2-5, with D perhaps matching TRBD2 (6 bases). This receptor was taken from a man younger than 40 in good health and CMV-seropositive. Sequencing was done on a sample of PBMCs. This CDR3 reads CASSQGDGSETQYF. The CDR3 DNA sequence: TGTGCCAGCAGCCAAGGCGACGGGAGTGAGACCCAGTACTTC.